The clone carrying this TCR beta chain is large by share. Its cognate antigen is unknown. This beta chain appears as a stray read in a library generated for alpha chains; its size is not informative. Carried by each TCR cDNA molecule was a unique molecular identifier. Each CDR3 protein gets one entry after TCRdb re-called the 5' RACE reads with MiXCR. There are about 4,000 distinct CDR3 sequences in the sample; around 26% occur only once, and over 11% lies in the top ten. The CDR3 consists of 15 residues. Germline assignment: CDR1 MNHEY and CDR2 SVGEGT. Trimming removed 2 bases from V and 3 bases from J, with 13 bases in between. This entry belongs to a study of spatial heterogeneity in lung cancer. Study information: Across tumor regions, counts of TCR transcripts showed a strong correlation with a T cell module score derived from matched bulk RNA-seq.

Time point given: sample taken at primary tumor resection. Study-level points and caveats: Tumor mutation count correlated with how many alpha and beta TCRs expanded intratumorally.

The receptor was derived from a male donor with early-stage non-small cell lung cancer. The V and J genes are TRBV6-2 or TRBV6-3 and TRBJ2-5; the D gene is possibly TRBD1 (6 bases). This material consisted of lung tumor tissue, taken at surgery. In nucleotides, the CDR3 is TGTGCCAGCAGTTACGGGGGCAGGGGAAAAGAGACCCAGTACTTC. This translates into CASSYGGRGKETQYF.